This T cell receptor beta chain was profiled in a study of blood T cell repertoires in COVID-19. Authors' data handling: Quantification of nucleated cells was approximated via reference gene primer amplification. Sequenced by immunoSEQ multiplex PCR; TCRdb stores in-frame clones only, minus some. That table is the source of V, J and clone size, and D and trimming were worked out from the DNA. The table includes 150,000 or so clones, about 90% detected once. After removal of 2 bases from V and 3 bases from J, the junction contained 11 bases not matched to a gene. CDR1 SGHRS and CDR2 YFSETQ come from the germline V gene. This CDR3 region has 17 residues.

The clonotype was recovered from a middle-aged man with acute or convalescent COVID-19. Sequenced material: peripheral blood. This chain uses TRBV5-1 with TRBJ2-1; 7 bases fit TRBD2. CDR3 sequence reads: CASSFNVGTTFYNEQFF. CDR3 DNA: TGCGCCAGCAGCTTCAATGTTGGGACTACTTTCTACAATGAGCAGTTCTTC.